The 22 T cell receptor beta chains listed next were all sequenced from one sample in a study of shared clonotypes between healthy human individuals (dated by TCRdb to about 2020). For the CD8 naive samples, CD45RO-negative cells were positively selected for CCR7, yielding a CD45RA+CCR7+ population from which TemRA cells were excluded. The method behind the library was the immunoSEQ multiplex PCR assay. As stored in TCRdb, this immuneACCESS dataset retains in-frame rearrangements with V and J assigned. A fraction of the clones does not appear; measured against another copy, unresolved V genes explain less than half of the discrepancy, and the remainder lacks a known reason. The sample table records roughly 550,000 clones; less than 97% of these occur just once. The top ten clonotypes cover 0.095% to 0.12% of the sample. The sequenced sample consisted of naive CD8+ T cells sorted from blood. Explained via the paper, the cell subset or site label denotes: CD45RA+CCR7+. The receptor set was obtained from a woman in her thirties in good health.

The rearrangement links TRBV6-1 to TRBJ2-1; TRBD2 agrees at 12 bases. Germline CDR1 is MNHNS and CDR2 is SASEGT. CDR3 size: 15 residues. The V segment lost 8 bases and the J segment 6 bases; nucleotides outside the gene matches: 8. The CDR3 protein is CASPILAGGPNEQFF. The CDR3 DNA is TGTGCCAGCCCCATTCTAGCGGGAGGGCCCAATGAGCAGTTCTTC.

This chain links TRBV25-1 with TRBJ2-2; D possibly uses TRBD1 or TRBD2 (5 bases each). V dropped 4 bases and J dropped 7 bases, with 7 bases sitting between them. The germline CDR1 and CDR2 sequences are MGHDK and SYGVNS. CDR3 length: 12 amino acids. The CDR3 sequence: CASSVGGGELFF. The CDR3 DNA reads as TGTGCCAGCAGTGTTGGGGGCGGGGAGCTGTTTTTT.

The chain combines TRBV5-5 with TRBJ2-2, with D tentatively TRBD2 (5 bases). Germline CDR1 SGHKS, CDR2 YYEKEE (reference sequence). The germline V and J ends were trimmed by 1 base and 6 bases, with 19 bases remaining between them. This CDR3 has 17 residues. The CDR3, as DNA: TGTGCCAGCAGCTTGTACTTGGACGAGGGCTTGGCCGGGGAGCTGTTTTTT. Protein: CASSLYLDEGLAGELFF.

V gene TRBV7-9 combines with J gene TRBJ2-7, with TRBD2 matching 16 bases. CDR3 length equals 17 residues. V lost 4 bases to trimming and J lost 2 bases; unmatched junction nucleotides: 5. Per germline, CDR1 SEHNR and CDR2 FQNEAQ (reference sequence). The CDR3 here is CASSSGTSGRGAYEQYF. The CDR3 coding sequence is TGTGCCAGCAGCTCAGGGACTAGCGGGAGGGGGGCCTACGAGCAGTACTTC.

This rearrangement joins TRBV5-1 to TRBJ1-1, with a weak D call TRBD1 (6 bases). This CDR3 has 15 residues. The V end was cut by 3 bases, the J end by 4 bases, with 16 bases between. The V gene's germline CDR1 is SGHRS and CDR2 YFSETQ. The CDR3 sequence: CASSSNRELVTEAFF. The CDR3 coding sequence is TGCGCCAGCAGCTCGAACAGGGAGCTCGTCACTGAAGCTTTCTTT.

V is TRBV29-1 and J is TRBJ1-4; no firm D call. Looked up from germline, CDR1 is SQVTM and CDR2 is ANQGSEA. The CDR3 has 12 residues. Trimming removed 5 bases at V and 6 bases at J, with 10 bases between. CDR3 coding DNA: TGCAGCGTTTCGGTTGATGATGAAAAACTGTTTTTT. This sequence encodes CSVSVDDEKLFF. Full variable domain (missing parts from reference TRBV29-1 and TRBJ1-4): SAVISQKPSRDICQRGTSLTIQCQVDSQVTMMFWYRQQPGQSLTLIATANQGSEATYESGFVIDKFPISRPNLTFSTLTVSNMSPEDSSIYLCSVSVDDEKLFFGSGTQLSVL.

Notes on this clone: Other DNA sequences in the sample encode the same CDR3. Written as DNA, the CDR3 is TGTGCCAGCAGTTTGCAGGGAGGCACCGGGGAGCTGTTTTTT. Translation: CASSLQGGTGELFF. This chain joins TRBV28 and TRBJ2-2, with a tentative D call TRBD2 (6 bases). The CDR3 is 14 amino acids. V was cut by 3 bases and J by 4 bases, with 9 bases left in between. CDR1 is MDHEN and CDR2 is SYDVKM in the germline V gene.

As DNA, the CDR3 is TGTGCCAGCAGCTTAGGAGGTATACAAGAGACCCAGTACTTC. As protein: CASSLGGIQETQYF. The chain links TRBV7-9 to TRBJ2-5; D gene uncertain. CDR1 and CDR2 from the germline V gene are SEHNR and FQNEAQ (reference sequence). The CDR3 length is 14 residues. V dropped 1 base and J dropped 2 bases, with 8 bases sitting between them.

This chain links TRBV7-2 with TRBJ2-7; D gene ambiguous. V lost 3 bases to trimming and J lost 1 base, with 4 bases between them. Germline V gene data show CDR1 as SGHTA and CDR2 as FQGNSA. The CDR3 length is 12 residues. The CDR3 reads CASSFTSYEQYF. CDR3 nucleotide sequence: TGTGCCAGCAGCTTCACTTCCTACGAGCAGTACTTC.

The chain recombines TRBV11-2 with TRBJ2-1, with 9 bases fitting TRBD2. CDR1 SGHAT and CDR2 FQNNGV come from the germline V gene. This CDR3 region has 15 residues. V lost 1 base, J lost 8 bases, and 6 bases stayed unmatched. The CDR3 region is CASSLGSGSSDEQFF. Here the CDR3 DNA reads TGTGCCAGCAGCTTAGGTAGCGGGAGTTCGGATGAGCAGTTCTTC. Filled out from reference TRBV11-2 and TRBJ2-1, the complete variable domain reads EAGVAQSPRYKIIEKRQSVAFWCNPISGHATLYWYQQILGQGPKLLIQFQNNGVVDDSQLPKDRFSAERLKGVDSTLKIQPAKLEDSAVYLCASSLGSGSSDEQFFGPGTRLTVL.

This clone was found a few times. This rearrangement joins TRBV15 to TRBJ2-1, with a tentative D call TRBD1 (5 bases). Germline lookup yields CDR1 LNHNV and CDR2 YYDKDF (reference sequence). Trimming left V 0 bases short and J 8 bases short, with 11 bases between. This CDR3 has 14 amino acids. The CDR3 spells CATSRDLVGDEQFF. The CDR3, as DNA: TGTGCCACCAGCAGAGATCTAGTAGGGGATGAGCAGTTCTTC.

The gene calls are TRBV27 and TRBJ2-7; D might be TRBD2 (6 bases). Looked up from germline, CDR1 is MNHEY and CDR2 is SMNVEV (reference sequence). Deletions cut 2 bases from V and 3 bases from J, with 11 bases between. The length of the CDR3 is 14 residues. The CDR3 nucleotides read TGTGCCAGCAGTTTAGAGGTGGGAGGCTACGAGCAGTACTTC. Protein: CASSLEVGGYEQYF.

The chain uses TRBV6-4 and TRBJ1-1, with D possibly TRBD1 on 5 matching bases. V was shortened by 2 bases and J by 1 base, with 11 bases between the two germline ends. The CDR3 spans 15 residues. The germline CDR1 and CDR2 sequences are MRHNA and SNTAGT. The CDR3 DNA follows: TGTGCCAGCAGTGACGGAGTGGGGACGAACACTGAAGCTTTCTTT. Protein sequence: CASSDGVGTNTEAFF.

The chain links TRBV27 to TRBJ2-1; TRBD1 matches at 9 bases. CDR1 MNHEY and CDR2 SMNVEV come from the germline V gene (reference sequence). Unmatched junction bases numbered 9, after V lost 3 bases and J lost 3 bases. This CDR3 spans 17 amino acids. CDR3 DNA sequence: TGTGCCAGCAGTTTCCCCCCCACGGGACAGGGCTACAATGAGCAGTTCTTC. This translates into CASSFPPTGQGYNEQFF.

V and J are TRBV14 and TRBJ2-1, with TRBD1 identical over 9 bases. The germline V gene encodes CDR1 SGHDN and CDR2 FVKESK. The CDR3 runs 15 residues. The trim removed 5 bases at V and 4 bases at J, leaving 6 bases unmatched. Here the CDR3 DNA reads TGTGCCAGCAGCTCGAACAGGGGGCCATACAATGAGCAGTTCTTC. This translates into CASSSNRGPYNEQFF.

The chain recombines TRBV19 with TRBJ1-1, with no clear D. Germline V CDR1 and CDR2: LNHDA, SQIVND (reference sequence). The V and J ends lost 6 bases and 2 bases respectively, with 7 bases between them. The CDR3 consists of 12 residues. The CDR3, as DNA: TGTGCCAGTAGGCCGAGTAACACTGAAGCTTTCTTT. Protein product: CASRPSNTEAFF.

J is TRBJ2-7 and V is TRBV10-1; possibly TRBD2 for D (5 bases). The V gene's germline CDR1 is WNHNN and CDR2 SYGVQD (reference sequence). CDR3 size: 13 residues. V lost 6 bases and J lost 3, with 12 bases in between. The CDR3 region is CASREDGDYEQYF. The CDR3 DNA follows: TGCGCCAGCAGAGAGGACGGGGACTACGAGCAGTACTTC.

This clone was counted only a few times. V and J are TRBV9 and TRBJ1-1; D perhaps matches TRBD1 (5 bases). The V gene lost 4 bases and the J gene lost 3 bases, with 13 bases spanning the gap. This CDR3 spans 14 amino acids. CDR1 SGDLS and CDR2 YYNGEE come from the germline V gene. The CDR3 DNA reads TGTGCCAGCAGCCCAACGGGGGGACACACTGAAGCTTTCTTT. It codes for CASSPTGGHTEAFF. Variable domain in full (rest from reference TRBV9 and TRBJ1-1): DSGVTQTPKHLITATGQRVTLRCSPRSGDLSVYWYQQSLDQGLQFLIQYYNGEERAKGNILERFSAQQFPDLHSELNLSSLELGDSALYFCASSPTGGHTEAFFGQGTRLTVV.

CDR3 amino acids: CASSPGGDTQYF. DNA for the CDR3: TGTGCCAGCAGCCCTGGGGGGGATACGCAGTATTTT. The chain combines TRBV4-2 with TRBJ2-3, with D possibly TRBD2 on 6 matching bases. Germline CDR1 LGHNA, CDR2 YNFKEQ. The CDR3 loop spans 12 amino acids. V lost 4 bases, J lost 6 bases, and 8 bases lay in between.

This chain links TRBV19 with TRBJ1-5; tentatively, D is TRBD1 (5 bases). CDR1 and CDR2 (germline): LNHDA, SQIVND (reference sequence). Trimming cost V 11 bases and J 6 bases, with 20 bases left between them. The CDR3 spans 14 residues. The CDR3 DNA sequence: TGTGCCTCAGTGGACCCAGGGAGTGGTCAGCCCCAGCATTTT. Protein sequence: CASVDPGSGQPQHF.

The chain uses TRBV6-6 and TRBJ1-1; no firm D call. Germline V lookup: CDR1 MNHNY, CDR2 SVGAGI (reference sequence). The CDR3 contains 13 residues. Trimming removed 0 bases from V and 6 bases from J, with 8 bases in between. DNA of the CDR3: TGTGCCAGCAGTTACTCGAGTGGACCTGAAGCTTTCTTT. It is translated as CASSYSSGPEAFF.

V is TRBV5-4 and J is TRBJ2-5; 11 bases are shared with TRBD2. V was pared by 0 bases and J by 2 bases, with 15 bases of the junction left unmatched. The V gene's germline CDR1 is SGHNT and CDR2 YYREEE (reference sequence). The CDR3 consists of 20 residues. CDR3 DNA sequence: TGTGCCAGCAGCTTGGTGGGGACTAGCGGAAAGAAAAGAGGGCAAGAGACCCAGTACTTC. Protein product: CASSLVGTSGKKRGQETQYF.